A single sample is the source of the 25 T cell receptor beta chains below, sequenced in a study of post-analysis software for immune sequencing data (dated by TCRdb to about 2015). Their specific antigens are unknown. Library preparation employed PCR. The instrument given in TCRdb is Illumina HiSeq 2500. To reduce PCR and sequencing biases, unique molecular identifiers were incorporated into the TCR beta cDNA libraries. TCRdb reprocessed the public reads (quality trimming at Q25 with fastp, clone calling with MiXCR) and kept in-frame beta chains. A single entry per CDR3 protein holds the most common genes and DNA from its merged rows. The sample contains 430,000 or so distinct CDR3 sequences, roughly 40% of them found a single time. The top ten constitute less than 8% of the sample. Overall results and qualifications from the work: Patients showed significantly higher frequencies than controls for roughly five TRBV segments, among them TRBV5-6, TRBV5-1 and TRBV20-1.

The sample comprised blood. All receptors come from a girl aged 2 to 10 with multiple sclerosis.

V usage is TRBV2 and J usage is TRBJ1-2; D perhaps matches TRBD1 (6 bases). V was trimmed by 5 bases and J by 3 bases, leaving 13 bases between them. The CDR3 is 14 residues long. CDR1 and CDR2 (germline): SNHLY, FYNNEI. CDR3 region: CASSQSGQHYGYTF. The CDR3 DNA follows: TGTGCCAGCAGTCAAAGCGGACAGCACTATGGCTACACCTTC. The complete variable domain, with remaining parts taken from reference TRBV2 and TRBJ1-2, reads EPEVTQTPSHQVTQMGQEVILRCVPISNHLYFYWYRQILGQKVEFLVSFYNNEISEKSEIFDDQFSVERPDGSNFTLKIRSTKLEDSAMYFCASSQSGQHYGYTFGSGTRLTVV.

The V and J genes are TRBV5-1 and TRBJ2-5; D is possibly TRBD1 (5 bases). The J call may be faulty, since TRBJ2-7 better matches the DNA end. Germline CDR1 is SGHRS and CDR2 is YFSETQ. The length of the CDR3 is 14 residues. CDR3 DNA sequence: TGCGCCAGCAGCTCGCGACAGAAACCCTACGAGCAGTACTTC. Its translation is CASSSRQKPYEQYF.

The chain joins TRBV20-1 to TRBJ1-5; D remains unclear. The length of the CDR3 is 14 residues. Trimming shortened V by 0 bases and J by 2 bases, and 8 bases separated the two germline ends. Germline V gene data show CDR1 as DFQATT and CDR2 as SNEGSKA (reference sequence). In DNA form, the CDR3 reads TGCAGTGCTAGAGACGCGATAGGCAATCAGCCCCAGCATTTT. It yields the protein CSARDAIGNQPQHF.

The chain couples TRBV4-3 to TRBJ2-3, with 12 bases lining up with TRBD2. This CDR3 has 17 residues. Per the germline V gene, CDR1 is LGHNA and CDR2 is YSLEER. J gave up 4 bases and V 4 bases, and 9 bases lay outside the gene matches. This chain's CDR3 is CASSRRLTSGSADTQYF. In nucleotides, the CDR3 is TGCGCCAGCAGCCGACGATTGACTAGCGGGAGTGCAGATACGCAGTATTTT.

J is TRBJ2-7 and V is TRBV6-2 or TRBV6-3; 8 nucleotides align to TRBD2. V lost 7 bases, J lost 2 bases, and 10 bases stayed unmatched. Germline lookup yields CDR1 MNHEY and CDR2 SVGEGT. The CDR3 runs 15 residues. Written as DNA, the CDR3 is TGTGCCAGCATGTCGCCGGCGGGGGGAACCTACGAGCAGTACTTC. Protein sequence: CASMSPAGGTYEQYF.

This clonotype has just a few counts. The chain joins TRBV20-1 to TRBJ2-6, with 9 bases that match TRBD1. Germline V gene data show CDR1 as DFQATT and CDR2 as SNEGSKA (reference sequence). The V segment lost 5 bases and the J segment 3 bases; nucleotides outside the gene matches: 5. The CDR3 spans 15 residues. The CDR3 spells CSASQGAVGANVLTF. DNA of the CDR3: TGCAGTGCTTCACAGGGGGCGGTTGGGGCCAACGTCCTGACTTTC.

The V call is TRBV5-1, the J call TRBJ1-3; D gene ambiguous. The V end lost 4 bases, the J end lost 0 bases, and 2 bases lay between the germline ends. The CDR3 length is 12 residues. Germline V CDR1 and CDR2: SGHRS, YFSETQ. CDR3 sequence: CASSDSGNTIYF. In DNA, the CDR3 is TGCGCCAGCAGCGACTCTGGAAACACCATATATTTT.

The V and J genes are TRBV12-3 or TRBV12-4 and TRBJ1-4; no clear D gene. Trimming stripped 3 bases from V and 3 bases from J, with 8 bases between. The CDR3 extends over 14 amino acids. The CDR3 loop reads CASSFGGANEKLFF. CDR3 bases: TGTGCCAGCAGTTTCGGAGGAGCTAATGAAAAACTGTTTTTT.

The genes are TRBV7-9 and TRBJ2-7; D may correspond to TRBD1 or TRBD2 (5 bases each). Germline V lookup: CDR1 SEHNR, CDR2 FQNEAQ (reference sequence). V lost 5 bases, J lost 0 bases, and 17 bases lay in between. CDR3 length: 16 residues. The CDR3 sequence is CASSPAPGTASYEQYF. The CDR3, as DNA: TGTGCCAGCAGCCCAGCCCCCGGGACGGCCTCCTACGAGCAGTACTTC.

The rearrangement links TRBV12-3 or TRBV12-4 to TRBJ1-6, with 10 positions matching TRBD1. The CDR3 has 14 amino acids. J was trimmed by 9 bases and V by 6 bases; bases with no gene match: 5. The chain's CDR3 is CASRGTGEVSPLHF. As DNA, the CDR3 is TGTGCCAGCAGGGGGACAGGGGAAGTTTCACCCCTCCACTTT.

The chain combines TRBV20-1 with TRBJ2-1, with a tentative D call TRBD2 (5 bases). Deletions cut 6 bases from V and 6 bases from J, with 15 bases between. Germline CDR1 is DFQATT and CDR2 is SNEGSKA (reference sequence). The length of the CDR3 is 13 residues. The CDR3 loop is CSAWMGSSNEQFF. CDR3 bases: TGCAGTGCCTGGATGGGGAGCAGCAATGAGCAGTTCTTC.

The rearrangement joins TRBV7-9 to TRBJ2-1; 12 nucleotides match TRBD2. The V gene's germline CDR1 is SEHNR and CDR2 FQNEAQ (reference sequence). This CDR3 region has 16 residues. Trimming cost V 2 bases and J 12 bases; bases outside gene matches: 11. The CDR3 protein is CASSLLRSSGRVVQFF. CDR3 DNA sequence: TGTGCCAGCAGCTTACTTAGGTCTAGCGGGAGGGTGGTGCAGTTCTTC.

Points on this clonotype: The conserved phenylalanine or tryptophan normally closing the CDR3 is absent here, so this likely arose from a read error. V is TRBV4-3 and J is TRBJ2-4; 9 bases are shared with TRBD1. CDR1 is LGHNA and CDR2 is YSLEER in the germline V gene. The CDR3 has 19 residues. V trimming: 4 bases; J trimming: 2 bases; junction bases outside the gene matches: 15. The CDR3 DNA follows: TGCGCCAGCAGCCGATTGATTAACACCGGGACAGGGACCAAAAACATTCAGTACCTC. It specifies CASSRLINTGTGTKNIQYL.

As regards this clonotype: Compared with germline, one end of the junction differs, possibly owing to a read error. V gene TRBV12-3 or TRBV12-4 combines with J gene TRBJ1-6, with a possible D match to TRBD1 (5 bases). The CDR3 runs 13 residues. The CDR3 is CASTQRGNSPLHF. The CDR3 DNA sequence: TGTGCCAGCACTCAAAGGGGAAATTCACCTCTCCACTTT.

In its sample, this clonotype was seen many times. The chain employs TRBV2 and TRBJ2-1; the D is unclear. This CDR3 has 13 amino acids. Between the trimmed V and J ends, which lost 5 bases and 2 bases, there was a span of 7 bases. The germline V gene encodes CDR1 SNHLY and CDR2 FYNNEI. CDR3 DNA: TGTGCCAGCAGTCGGATTACCTACAATGAGCAGTTCTTC. Amino acids: CASSRITYNEQFF.

This clonotype was seen a handful of times. The rearrangement links TRBV18 to TRBJ2-5; a possible D gene is TRBD1 (5 bases). Germline CDR1 is KGHSH and CDR2 is LQKENI. This CDR3 contains 14 residues. The V end was cut by 1 base, the J end by 1 base, with 7 bases between. The CDR3 spells CASSPQGSQETQYF. DNA of the CDR3: TGTGCCAGCTCACCACAGGGGTCCCAAGAGACCCAGTACTTC.

The rearrangement links TRBV12-3 or TRBV12-4 to TRBJ1-1, with D uncertain. CDR3 length equals 13 residues. V lost 3 bases and J 1 base, leaving 6 bases between the germline ends. The CDR3 DNA sequence: TGTGCCAGCAGTTTTACGGCGAACACTGAAGCTTTCTTT. Translated, it gives CASSFTANTEAFF.

In nucleotides, the CDR3 is TGCGCCAGCAGCCCGATCCCCGGGACCCATAATTCACCCCTCCACTTT. It is translated as CASSPIPGTHNSPLHF. The chain recombines TRBV5-1 with TRBJ1-6, with D tentatively TRBD1 (5 bases). Germline-derived CDR1 and CDR2 are SGHRS and YFSETQ. The ends were cut back, 4 bases at V and 5 bases at J, with 16 bases in the middle. The CDR3 spans 16 residues.

The chain recombines TRBV14 with TRBJ1-1; no firm D call. This CDR3 is built from 12 residues. Trimming removed 4 bases at V and 10 bases at J, with 13 bases between. Germline assignment: CDR1 SGHDN and CDR2 FVKESK. The CDR3 protein is CASSRTVLGAFF. Here the CDR3 DNA reads TGTGCCAGCAGCCGGACGGTCTTGGGAGCTTTCTTT.

This clonotype was seen a handful of times. This rearrangement joins TRBV7-2 to TRBJ2-5, with 10 bases matching TRBD1. Trimming took 5 bases from V and 1 from J; bases not matched to a gene: 10. CDR1 is SGHTA, CDR2 FQGNSA, per germline. The CDR3 is made up of 17 amino acids. The CDR3 sequence: CASSPIRTGGFQETQYF. The CDR3, as DNA: TGTGCCAGCAGCCCTATTAGGACAGGGGGTTTCCAAGAGACCCAGTACTTC. Full variable domain (rest looked up from reference TRBV7-2 and TRBJ2-5): GAGVSQSPSNKVTEKGKDVELRCDPISGHTALYWYRQSLGQGLEFLIYFQGNSAPDKSGLPSDRFSAERTGGSVSTLTIQRTQQEDSAVYLCASSPIRTGGFQETQYFGPGTRLLVL.

This clonotype has more than one count but fewer than ten. The chain has TRBV9 and TRBJ2-7; TRBD2 is a possible D gene (6 bases). CDR3 length equals 16 residues. Germline V CDR1 and CDR2: SGDLS, YYNGEE. Trimming removed 3 bases from V and 4 bases from J, with 20 bases in between. The CDR3 sequence is CASSGRAQGGLYEQYF. CDR3 nucleotide sequence: TGTGCCAGCAGCGGGAGGGCGCAAGGAGGACTGTACGAGCAGTACTTC.

To note about this clonotype: The junction departs from germline at one end; a sequencing error may be responsible. This chain uses TRBV12-3 or TRBV12-4 with TRBJ2-6; a weak D match, TRBD2 (5 bases). The CDR3 has 18 residues. The CDR3 nucleotides read TGTGCCAGCAGAACCGGGATCCTACTAGGCTCTGTGGCCAACGTCCTGACTTTC. Its translation is CASRTGILLGSVANVLTF.

The J gene is TRBJ1-4, the V gene TRBV5-1; TRBD1 might be the D (6 bases). The germline V gene has CDR1 SGHRS and CDR2 YFSETQ. Between the trimmed V and J ends, which lost 3 bases and 8 bases, there was a span of 17 bases. The CDR3 is 15 amino acids. The CDR3, as DNA: TGCGCCAGCAGCTCCCGGGGGGCCAGGGGAGAAAAACTGTTTTTT. Translation gives CASSSRGARGEKLFF.

V and J are TRBV6-1 and TRBJ1-2; D is ambiguous. V lost 7 bases and J lost 1, with 16 bases in between. Germline loops: CDR1 MNHNS, CDR2 SASEGT. The CDR3 has 15 residues. CDR3 in DNA: TGTGCCAGCACTATAGGCCCTGGTCTTAACTATGGCTACACCTTC. Residues: CASTIGPGLNYGYTF.

A few counts support this clonotype. The chain is built from TRBV6-4 and TRBJ2-1; the D gene could be TRBD1 or TRBD2 (5 bases each). V lost 0 bases, J lost 9 bases, and 12 bases lay in between. The CDR3 runs 14 residues. CDR1 is MRHNA, CDR2 SNTAGT, per germline. The CDR3 bases are TGTGCCAGCAGTGACTCTGGGGCGGGCGGTGAGCAGTTCTTC. It is translated as CASSDSGAGGEQFF.